This T cell receptor beta chain was obtained from a study of early T cells in non-severe SARS-CoV-2 infection. Study outcomes and limitations: VDJdb matching favored anti-spike CD8 responses, missing private and CD4 specificities.

This clonotype has ten or more counts. Its specificity is not known. Individual cDNA molecules received unique molecular identifiers during library preparation. TCRdb re-called the 5' RACE reads through MiXCR, storing one row per CDR3 protein. The sample holds more than 45,000 distinct CDR3 sequences, approximately 6% seen once. Germline V gene sequence: CDR1 SQVTM, CDR2 ANQGSEA. CDR3 size: 13 residues. Unmatched junction bases numbered 6, after V lost 6 bases and J lost 4 bases. The chain couples TRBV29-1 to TRBJ2-3; 8 nucleotides line up with TRBD1. The sequenced sample was whole blood, obtained at baseline. The sequence was collected from an adult who was a healthcare worker with PCR-confirmed SARS-CoV-2 infection or an uninfected control (not recorded which). Here the CDR3 DNA reads TGCAGCGTCGGGACAGGACCTCCAGATACGCAGTATTTT. This codes for CSVGTGPPDTQYF.